This record concerns one T cell receptor beta chain sequence. The CDR3 length is 12 residues. The germline gives CDR1 MGHRA, CDR2 YSYEKL. The V and J ends lost 1 base and 3 bases respectively, with 4 bases between them. The data originate from a study of control samples from healthy donors and cancer patients. Measured with immunoSEQ multiplex PCR; TCRdb has only the in-frame clones, and not every one. Here the sample spans roughly 180,000 clones, around 92% being singletons. This receptor was identified in a woman aged 40 to 50 in good health. This chain uses TRBV4-1 with TRBJ2-7; D uncertain. Sequenced sample: blood. The CDR3 region has the DNA TGCGCCAGCAGCCAAGCTGGCTACGAGCAGTACTTC. Its protein product is CASSQAGYEQYF.